Listed below are T cell receptor beta chains from one sample, sequenced in a study of shared clonotypes between healthy human individuals. Profiling relied on immunoSEQ multiplex PCR, and the TCRdb table lists in-frame clones only, not all of them. Among 2,500,000 or so clones listed, 85% to 95% were seen once. The sequenced sample was naive CD4+ T cells sorted from blood. The receptors were sampled from a man younger than 35 in good health. CDR3s include the opening cysteine and the closing phenylalanine or tryptophan. A D gene is named only where the DNA matches it firmly. Clone size is not always given. Where it is, it says once, few, many or a class for expanded clones.

j_call clone_size d_call v_call cdr3_aa cdr3_nt
TRBJ1-5 - - TRBV16 CASSQQHSNQPQHF TGTGCCAGCAGCCAACAGCATAGCAATCAGCCCCAGCATTTT
TRBJ2-1 once - TRBV6-6 CASTPGNEQFF TGTGCCAGCACCCCGGGAAATGAGCAGTTCTTC
TRBJ2-6 - - TRBV11-2 CASSSYQGTGANVLTF TGTGCCAGCAGCTCATATCAGGGAACTGGGGCCAACGTCCTGACTTTC
TRBJ2-1 once - TRBV11-3 CASSLDGLYYNEQFF TGTGCCAGCAGCTTAGATGGGTTATATTACAATGAGCAGTTCTTC
TRBJ1-6 - TRBD1 TRBV30 CAWSARDRDNSPLHF TGTGCCTGGAGTGCGAGGGACAGGGATAATTCACCCCTCCACTTT
TRBJ1-4 - - TRBV2 CASSDAVENEKLFF TGTGCCAGCAGTGACGCTGTGGAGAATGAAAAACTGTTTTTT
TRBJ2-3 - - TRBV19 CASRAGAYTDTQYF TGTGCCAGTAGAGCGGGCGCCTACACAGATACGCAGTATTTT
TRBJ1-4 - - TRBV30 CAWSVGRDSTNEKLFF TGTGCCTGGAGTGTAGGTCGGGACTCAACTAATGAAAAACTGTTTTTT
TRBJ2-7 - - TRBV6-4 CASVGFGSYEQYF TGTGCCAGCGTGGGCTTCGGGTCCTACGAGCAGTACTTC
TRBJ2-1 - - TRBV4-1 CASSGTPRGEQFF TGCGCCAGCAGCGGGACCCCCCGAGGTGAGCAGTTCTTC
TRBJ2-7 - - TRBV7-9 CASSYEEGAFEQYF TGTGCCAGCAGCTATGAGGAGGGGGCGTTCGAGCAGTACTTC
TRBJ2-3 - TRBD2 TRBV6-1 CASNPLAGNTDTQYF TGTGCCAGCAATCCTCTAGCGGGTAACACAGATACGCAGTATTTT
TRBJ1-6 once - TRBV9 CASSGGSYNSPLHF TGTGCCAGCAGCGGGGGATCCTATAATTCACCCCTCCACTTT
TRBJ1-6 - TRBD1 TRBV9 CASSVPTGPQRDRTNSPLHF TGTGCCAGCAGCGTTCCGACAGGTCCACAGCGGGACAGGACAAATTCACCCCTCCACTTT
TRBJ2-7 once TRBD1 TRBV29-1 CSVEETGGAEQYF TGCAGCGTTGAAGAAACAGGGGGCGCCGAGCAGTACTTC
TRBJ2-7 - TRBD1 TRBV28 CASSFRDRPLYEQYF TGTGCCAGCAGTTTTAGGGACAGGCCCCTCTACGAGCAGTACTTC
TRBJ2-5 - - TRBV5-4 CASSPTGVQETQYF TGTGCCAGCAGCCCTACGGGGGTGCAAGAGACCCAGTACTTC
TRBJ1-1 - - TRBV5-1 CASSMGGIANTEAFF TGCGCCAGCAGCATGGGGGGGATCGCGAACACTGAAGCTTTCTTT
TRBJ2-7 - - TRBV18 CASSPTSYEQYF TGTGCCAGCTCACCGACTTCCTACGAGCAGTACTTC
TRBJ1-5 - - TRBV10-3 CAISYSYSNQPQHF TGTGCCATCAGTTACAGTTATAGCAATCAGCCCCAGCATTTT
TRBJ2-5 - TRBD2 TRBV9 CASSRSGQETQYF TGTGCCAGCAGCCGTAGCGGGCAAGAGACCCAGTACTTC